The T cell receptor beta chain under discussion was sequenced for a study of human T cells and chemical hapten exposure. The time point was: pre-sensitization, week 0. Sample treatment: therapeutic diphenylcyclopropenone sensitization with weekly scalp DPC. Blood collection happened ahead of applying each patch test. The study enrolled 18 to 70-year-old alopecia patients suitable for DPC. MiXCR, run by TCRdb on the RACE reads, gives a single entry per CDR3 protein. The data hold around 300,000 distinct CDR3 sequences, with 5.5% observed a single time. Findings and limits, study-wide: TCRs exceeding a frequency of 1 in 1000 stayed unchanged under DPC sensitization.

Looked up from germline, CDR1 is MDHEN and CDR2 is SYDVKM. The CDR3 is 13 amino acids. J lost 11 bases, V lost 3 bases, and 7 bases had no gene match. Note on this clonotype: Its antigen is not identified.

The source material was whole blood, sampled in connection with sensitization to the hapten diphenylcyclopropenone (DPC). This TCR came from a young woman with alopecia areata. Some clones in this sample may be carry-over from other donors' samples. The chain employs TRBV28 and TRBJ2-3; 8 bases align to TRBD2. CDR3 nucleotide sequence: TGTGCCAGCAGTTTGGGCCTTAGCGGGGAGCAGTATTTT. Amino acid sequence: CASSLGLSGEQYF. The entire variable domain, with the rest obtained from reference TRBV28 and TRBJ2-3, is as follows: DVKVTQSSRYLVKRTGEKVFLECVQDMDHENMFWYRQDPGLGLRLIYFSYDVKMKEKGDIPEGYSVSREKKERFSLILESASTNQTSMYLCASSLGLSGEQYFGPGTRLTVL.